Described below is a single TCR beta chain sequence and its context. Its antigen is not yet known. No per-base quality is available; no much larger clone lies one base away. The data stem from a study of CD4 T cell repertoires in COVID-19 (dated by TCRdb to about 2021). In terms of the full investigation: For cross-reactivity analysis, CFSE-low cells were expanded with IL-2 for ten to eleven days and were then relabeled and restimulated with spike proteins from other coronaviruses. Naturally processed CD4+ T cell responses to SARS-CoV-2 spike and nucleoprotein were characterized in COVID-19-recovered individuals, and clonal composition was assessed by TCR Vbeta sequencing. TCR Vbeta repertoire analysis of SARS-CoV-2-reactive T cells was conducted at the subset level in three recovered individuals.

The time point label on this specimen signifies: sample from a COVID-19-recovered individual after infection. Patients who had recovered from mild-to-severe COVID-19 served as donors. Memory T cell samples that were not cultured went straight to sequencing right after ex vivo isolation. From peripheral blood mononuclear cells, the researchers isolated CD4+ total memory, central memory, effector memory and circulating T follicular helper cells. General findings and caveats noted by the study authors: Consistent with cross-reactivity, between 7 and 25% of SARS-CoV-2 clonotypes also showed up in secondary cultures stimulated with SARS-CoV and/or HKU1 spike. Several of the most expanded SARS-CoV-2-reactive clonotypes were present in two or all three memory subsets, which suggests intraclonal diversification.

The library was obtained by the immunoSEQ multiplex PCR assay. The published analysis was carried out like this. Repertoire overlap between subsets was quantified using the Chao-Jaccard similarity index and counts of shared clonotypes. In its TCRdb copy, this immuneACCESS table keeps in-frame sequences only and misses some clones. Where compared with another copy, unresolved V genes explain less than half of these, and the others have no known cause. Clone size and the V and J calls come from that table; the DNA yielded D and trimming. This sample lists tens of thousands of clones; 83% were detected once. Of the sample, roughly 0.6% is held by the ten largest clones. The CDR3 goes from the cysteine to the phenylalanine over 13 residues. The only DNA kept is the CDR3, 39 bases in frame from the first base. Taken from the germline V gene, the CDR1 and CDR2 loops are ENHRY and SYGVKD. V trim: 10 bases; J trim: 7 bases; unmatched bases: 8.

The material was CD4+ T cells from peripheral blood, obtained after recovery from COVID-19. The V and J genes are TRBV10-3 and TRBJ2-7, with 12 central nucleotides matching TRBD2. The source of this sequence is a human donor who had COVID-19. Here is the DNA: TGTGCCACAAGACTAGCGGGAGAGAATGAGCAGTACTTC. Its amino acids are CATRLAGENEQYF.